The entry below gives a single T cell receptor beta chain sequence along with its context. Its matching antigen is unknown. This CDR3 spans 13 amino acids. Germline V CDR1 and CDR2: MDHEN, SYDVKM. After removal of 6 bases from V and 7 bases from J, the junction contained 5 bases not matched to a gene. This sample is part of a study of cytomegalovirus exposure and HLA in healthy donors. Overall study: Counted in an early data release were about 85 million unique TCRs from HLA-typed donors. Study-level points and caveats: Later examination showed HLA-associated TCR beta chains had greater clonal expansion than equally common others.

Both 60 Vbeta primers and 13 Jbeta primers went into the PCR. Produced via immunoSEQ multiplex PCR; TCRdb's table is partial and in-frame only. In the table there are about 160,000 clones, roughly 80% of which are singletons. V gene TRBV28 combines with J gene TRBJ1-2; TRBD1 aligns across 10 bases. The receptor comes from a woman aged 25 to 39 in good health and CMV-seronegative. Sequenced sample: PBMCs. CDR3 in DNA: TGTGCCAGCAGCAGTGGACAGGGGGTTGGCTACACCTTC. Translated: CASSSGQGVGYTF.